This T cell receptor (beta chain) was identified in a study of T cell changes during pregnancy in multiple sclerosis. Clones were sequenced by immunoSEQ multiplex PCR, and TCRdb holds only the in-frame ones, with some missing. The top ten clones hold 0.36% of a sample with 61,000 or so clones, about 94% of them seen once. This CDR3 has 17 amino acids. CDR1 is SGHRS, CDR2 YFSETQ, per germline. V was pared by 3 bases and J by 9 bases, with 25 bases between. Sequences were derived from CD4+ T cells from peripheral blood mononuclear cells, sampled before pregnancy. This receptor was taken from a female donor with multiple sclerosis, enrolled in a pregnancy study. The rearrangement links TRBV5-1 to TRBJ2-1; D perhaps matches TRBD2 (7 bases). The CDR3 DNA follows: TGCGCCAGCAGCTCAACCAGGGGTCTAGCGGAGAAGGGTGAGCAGTTCTTC. This translates into CASSSTRGLAEKGEQFF. The complete variable domain, with remaining parts taken from reference TRBV5-1 and TRBJ2-1, reads KAGVTQTPRYLIKTRGQQVTLSCSPISGHRSVSWYQQTPGQGLQFLFEYFSETQRNKGNFPGRFSGRQFSNSRSEMNVSTLELGDSALYLCASSSTRGLAEKGEQFFGPGTRLTVL.